Included here is one T cell receptor (beta chain) sequence, with context. The source of the sample is a study of radiation and T cells in renal cell carcinoma. Time point reported: blood 4 weeks post-SBRT, at nephrectomy. Treatment given: 15 Gy SBRT to primary tumor, nephrectomy 4 weeks later. After SBRT, blood was collected at 2 and 4 weeks, plus baseline. There are 13 residues in the CDR3. Per the germline V gene, CDR1 is MNHNS and CDR2 is SASEGT. V was pared by 2 bases and J by 2 bases, with 7 bases between. Generated by immunoSEQ multiplex PCR, the TCRdb table keeps only in-frame clones and is missing some. Counted here are roughly 160,000 clones, 88% occurring once; the ten biggest clones make up around 10%.

The sequences come from blood, collected from a patient whose treatment included radiotherapy and nephrectomy. This TCR came from a woman aged 45-65 years with renal cell carcinoma. V and J are TRBV6-1 and TRBJ2-7; D call uncertain. The CDR3 loop reads CASSETGTYEQYF. The DNA for the CDR3 is TGTGCCAGCAGTGAAACGGGCACCTACGAGCAGTACTTC.